Listed below are T cell receptor beta chains from one sample, sequenced in a study of blood T cell repertoires in COVID-19. TCRdb's copy holds only in-frame clones and misses some; the assay was immunoSEQ multiplex PCR. Of 55,000 to 65,000 clones listed, approximately 82% are singletons. Input material: peripheral blood. Source of these receptors: a woman in her sixties or seventies with acute or convalescent COVID-19. The CDR3 runs from the conserved cysteine through the conserved F or W. The D gene is left open where the match is weak. Clone size is not always given. Where it is, it says once, few, many or a class for expanded clones.

V: TRBV15
size: .
D: TRBD1
length: 16
J: TRBJ1-5
CDR3: CATSRVRDRDGQPQHF
DNA: TGTGCCACCAGCAGGGTCCGGGACAGGGATGGTCAGCCCCAGCATTTT

V: TRBV21-1
size: .
D: .
length: 18
J: TRBJ1-5
CDR3: CASSNTSNGRVGNQPQHF
DNA: TGTGCCAGCAGCAATACTTCCAACGGCAGGGTCGGCAATCAGCCCCAGCATTTT

V: TRBV19
size: medium-sized
D: .
length: 17
J: TRBJ2-1
CDR3: CASSPTQDNLLYNEQFF
DNA: TGTGCCAGTAGTCCGACCCAGGACAACCTTCTCTACAATGAGCAGTTCTTC

V: TRBV6-6
size: .
D: TRBD1
length: 15
J: TRBJ1-2
CDR3: CASRSTGQGTRGYTF
DNA: TGTGCCAGCAGGTCCACTGGACAGGGGACGCGGGGCTACACCTTC

V: TRBV12-3/TRBV12-4
size: .
D: .
length: 13
J: TRBJ1-1
CDR3: CASSEQGLTEAFF
DNA: TGTGCCAGCAGCGAACAGGGTCTTACTGAAGCTTTCTTT

V: TRBV4-1
size: few
D: TRBD2
length: 15
J: TRBJ2-7
CDR3: CASSQGLAVTYEQYF
DNA: TGCGCCAGCAGCCAAGGACTAGCCGTTACCTACGAGCAGTACTTC

V: TRBV5-1
size: .
D: TRBD1
length: 15
J: TRBJ1-2
CDR3: CASSLAKGGRDGYTF
DNA: TGCGCCAGCAGCTTGGCCAAAGGGGGCCGGGATGGCTACACCTTC

V: TRBV6-4
size: .
D: TRBD1
length: 15
J: TRBJ2-3
CDR3: CASSGRGPSVDTQYF
DNA: TGTGCCAGCAGTGGAAGGGGGCCGAGCGTAGATACGCAGTATTTT

V: TRBV14
size: .
D: TRBD1
length: 15
J: TRBJ1-1
CDR3: CASSPAGTANTEAFF
DNA: TGTGCCAGCAGCCCGGCCGGGACAGCGAACACTGAAGCTTTCTTT

V: TRBV29-1
size: .
D: TRBD2
length: 15
J: TRBJ2-2
CDR3: CSVDLSGGNTGELFF
DNA: TGCAGCGTTGATCTTAGCGGGGGAAACACCGGGGAGCTGTTTTTT

V: TRBV2
size: .
D: .
length: 15
J: TRBJ2-3
CDR3: CASSEPGLSTDTQYF
DNA: TGTGCCAGCAGTGAGCCAGGGCTGAGCACAGATACGCAGTATTTT

V: TRBV5-1
size: few
D: TRBD1
length: 14
J: TRBJ2-5
CDR3: CASSLTGTAETQYF
DNA: TGCGCCAGCAGCTTGACCGGGACAGCCGAGACCCAGTACTTC

V: TRBV7-9
size: .
D: .
length: 15
J: TRBJ2-1
CDR3: CASSRGAGSDNEQFF
DNA: TGTGCCAGCAGCCGCGGGGCAGGATCGGACAATGAGCAGTTCTTC

V: TRBV19
size: .
D: TRBD2
length: 16
J: TRBJ2-3
CDR3: CASSTPSGASTDTQYF
DNA: TGTGCCAGTAGTACCCCTAGCGGGGCTAGCACAGATACGCAGTATTTT

V: TRBV30
size: .
D: TRBD1
length: 13
J: TRBJ2-2
CDR3: CAWSRQGPGELFF
DNA: TGTGCCTGGAGTCGACAGGGACCCGGGGAGCTGTTTTTT

V: TRBV29-1
size: .
D: TRBD2
length: 14
J: TRBJ2-3
CDR3: CSVLAGTFTDTQYF
DNA: TGCAGCGTTCTAGCGGGGACGTTCACAGATACGCAGTATTTT

V: TRBV2
size: .
D: TRBD2
length: 15
J: TRBJ2-1
CDR3: CASSLTSGAYNEQFF
DNA: TGTGCCAGCAGTCTAACTAGCGGTGCCTACAATGAGCAGTTCTTC

V: TRBV2
size: few
D: TRBD1
length: 16
J: TRBJ2-3
CDR3: CASRKTGTVSTDTQYF
DNA: TGTGCCAGCAGGAAAACCGGGACAGTTAGCACAGATACGCAGTATTTT

V: TRBV6-1
size: .
D: TRBD1
length: 14
J: TRBJ1-2
CDR3: CASSEDRGKYGYTF
DNA: TGTGCCAGCAGTGAAGACAGGGGAAAATATGGCTACACCTTC

V: TRBV19
size: .
D: .
length: 14
J: TRBJ1-1
CDR3: CASSAPGGYTEAFF
DNA: TGTGCCAGTAGTGCGCCGGGGGGCTACACTGAAGCTTTCTTT

V: TRBV5-1
size: once
D: TRBD1
length: 13
J: TRBJ1-2
CDR3: CASSRADRNGYTF
DNA: TGCGCCAGCAGCCGCGCGGACAGGAATGGCTACACCTTC

V: TRBV27
size: .
D: TRBD1
length: 18
J: TRBJ1-4
CDR3: CASRHLSGTGGAGEKLFF
DNA: TGTGCCAGCAGACACCTTTCCGGGACAGGGGGCGCGGGCGAAAAACTGTTTTTT

V: TRBV5-1
size: .
D: TRBD1
length: 16
J: TRBJ2-7
CDR3: CASSLGAGTGRYEQYF
DNA: TGCGCCAGCAGCTTGGGGGCCGGGACAGGGAGGTACGAGCAGTACTTC

V: TRBV11-2
size: medium-sized
D: TRBD1
length: 15
J: TRBJ1-1
CDR3: CASSLGTGANTEAFF
DNA: TGTGCCAGCAGCTTAGGAACAGGGGCGAACACTGAAGCTTTCTTT

V: TRBV27
size: .
D: TRBD1
length: 16
J: TRBJ2-3
CDR3: CASRFIGTGGTDTQYF
DNA: TGTGCCAGCAGATTCATTGGGACAGGGGGGACAGATACGCAGTATTTT

V: TRBV11-2
size: .
D: .
length: 15
J: TRBJ2-3
CDR3: CASSLGTGHTDTQYF
DNA: TGTGCCAGCAGCTTAGGTACAGGCCACACAGATACGCAGTATTTT

V: TRBV19
size: few
D: .
length: 12
J: TRBJ1-2
CDR3: CASTREDYGYTF
DNA: TGTGCCAGTACCAGGGAGGACTATGGCTACACCTTC

V: TRBV30
size: .
D: .
length: 13
J: TRBJ1-5
CDR3: CAWSPRGNQPQHF
DNA: TGTGCCTGGAGTCCGAGGGGCAATCAGCCCCAGCATTTT

V: TRBV3-1/TRBV3-2
size: once
D: TRBD1
length: 16
J: TRBJ1-2
CDR3: CASSPQGQPFSSGYTF
DNA: TGTGCCAGCAGCCCACAGGGGCAGCCGTTTTCGAGTGGCTACACCTTC

V: TRBV5-4
size: .
D: TRBD2
length: 16
J: TRBJ2-7
CDR3: CASSHRASGGAKEQYF
DNA: TGTGCCAGCAGCCACAGAGCTAGCGGGGGGGCCAAGGAGCAGTACTTC

V: TRBV10-3
size: .
D: .
length: 15
J: TRBJ1-2
CDR3: CAISEKTGRQDGYTF
DNA: TGTGCCATCAGTGAGAAAACTGGGCGACAAGATGGCTACACCTTC

V: TRBV24-1
size: .
D: .
length: 17
J: TRBJ2-3
CDR3: CATSDLRGSKNTDTQYF
DNA: TGTGCCACCAGTGATTTGAGGGGGTCTAAGAACACAGATACGCAGTATTTT

V: TRBV6-5
size: .
D: .
length: 14
J: TRBJ2-7
CDR3: CASTRGRGSYEQYF
DNA: TGTGCCAGTACCCGGGGCAGGGGCTCCTACGAGCAGTACTTC

V: TRBV5-4
size: once
D: .
length: 14
J: TRBJ1-1
CDR3: CASSFGRADTEAFF
DNA: TGTGCCAGCAGCTTTGGGAGGGCAGATACTGAAGCTTTCTTT

V: TRBV6-6
size: .
D: TRBD1
length: 14
J: TRBJ2-7
CDR3: CASSPTMTGDEQYF
DNA: TGTGCCAGCAGTCCTACCATGACAGGGGACGAGCAGTACTTC

V: TRBV27
size: .
D: .
length: 13
J: TRBJ1-5
CDR3: CASSSLSNQPQHF
DNA: TGTGCCAGCAGTTCTCTTAGCAATCAGCCCCAGCATTTT

V: TRBV6-5
size: .
D: TRBD1
length: 13
J: TRBJ1-2
CDR3: CASNRGGHYGYTF
DNA: TGTGCCAGCAACAGAGGGGGCCACTATGGCTACACCTTC

V: TRBV5-1
size: .
D: TRBD1
length: 14
J: TRBJ1-1
CDR3: CASSEGQGITEAFF
DNA: TGCGCCAGCAGCGAGGGACAGGGAATTACTGAAGCTTTCTTT

V: TRBV19
size: .
D: .
length: 16
J: TRBJ2-1
CDR3: CASSIGGSPYYNEQFF
DNA: TGTGCCAGTAGTATAGGTGGCAGTCCGTACTACAATGAGCAGTTCTTC